These 11 T cell receptor beta chains originate from one sample sequenced in a study of cytomegalovirus exposure and HLA in healthy donors. The PCR used 60 Vbeta and 13 Jbeta primers. TCRdb's copy holds only in-frame clones and misses some; the assay was immunoSEQ multiplex PCR. The sample lists 200,000 to 250,000 clones, over 80% occurring once. Material for sequencing was PBMCs. These receptors came from a boy aged 2 to 9 in good health and CMV-seronegative.

The rearrangement uses TRBV5-4 and TRBJ2-1; 11 bases fit TRBD2. Per the germline V gene, CDR1 is SGHNT and CDR2 is YYREEE (reference sequence). V was clipped by 0 bases and J by 4 bases; unmatched bases: 3. The CDR3 runs to 16 residues. The CDR3 DNA follows: TGTGCCAGCAGCTTGGCCGGGACTAGCGGTTACAATGAGCAGTTCTTC. It yields the protein CASSLAGTSGYNEQFF.

There are a few counts of this clone. The rearrangement uses TRBV7-9 and TRBJ1-1; TRBD1 matches at 9 bases. Germline values: CDR1 SEHNR, CDR2 FQNEAQ (reference sequence). J was trimmed by 3 bases and V by 5 bases; bases with no gene match: 7. CDR3 length: 15 amino acids. The DNA of the CDR3 is TGTGCCAGCAGCCCGGACAGGGGAAGTCACACTGAAGCTTTCTTT. Translated, it gives CASSPDRGSHTEAFF. The variable domain in full, with the rest retrieved from reference TRBV7-9 and TRBJ1-1, is DTGVSQNPRHKITKRGQNVTFRCDPISEHNRLYWYRQTLGQGPEFLTYFQNEAQLEKSRLLSDRFSAERPKGSFSTLEIQRTEQGDSAMYLCASSPDRGSHTEAFFGQGTRLTVV.

CDR3 sequence reads: CASSIQTGYEQYF. For the CDR3, the DNA is TGTGCCAGTAGTATCCAGACAGGGTACGAGCAGTACTTC. The genes are TRBV19 and TRBJ2-7; 7 nucleotides align to TRBD1. The CDR3 is 13 amino acids. From germline, CDR1 is LNHDA and CDR2 SQIVND (reference sequence). After removal of 3 bases from V and 4 bases from J, the junction contained 3 bases not matched to a gene.

The chain has TRBV7-8 and TRBJ2-5; D not resolved. The CDR3 is made up of 10 amino acids. V was trimmed by 10 bases and J by 3 bases, leaving 6 bases between them. Germline loops: CDR1 SGHVS, CDR2 FQNEAQ. The DNA of the CDR3 is TGTGCCACCCTAGAAGAGACCCAGTACTTC. It is translated as CATLEETQYF. The entire variable domain, with the rest obtained from reference TRBV7-8 and TRBJ2-5, is as follows: GAGVSQSPRYKVAKRGQDVALRCDPISGHVSLFWYQQALGQGPEFLTYFQNEAQLDKSGLPSDRFFAERPEGSVSTLKIQRTQQEDSAVYLCATLEETQYFGPGTRLLVL.

This clone was picked up a small number of times. This chain uses TRBV5-6 with TRBJ2-4; 13 bases agree with TRBD2. This CDR3 comprises 13 residues. CDR1 and CDR2 from the germline V gene are SGHDT and YYEEEE. The ends lost 4 bases at V and 8 bases at J; junction bases unmatched: 0. The CDR3 reads CASSGTSGDIQYF. Written as DNA, the CDR3 is TGTGCCAGCAGCGGGACTAGCGGGGACATTCAGTACTTC. Together with reference TRBV5-6 and TRBJ2-4, the CDR3 gives the full variable domain: DAGVTQSPTHLIKTRGQQVTLRCSPKSGHDTVSWYQQALGQGPQFIFQYYEEEERQRGNFPDRFSGHQFPNYSSELNVNALLLGDSALYLCASSGTSGDIQYFGAGTRLSVL.

The gene calls are TRBV6-5 and TRBJ1-2; perhaps TRBD1 as D (6 bases). The V gene's germline CDR1 is MNHEY and CDR2 SVGAGI. The CDR3 consists of 14 residues. V was cut by 5 bases and J by 6 bases, with 16 bases left in between. For the CDR3, the DNA is TGTGCCAGCAGTGAACACGGGACACATGATGGCTACACCTTC. It specifies CASSEHGTHDGYTF.

The rearrangement joins TRBV6-7 to TRBJ2-7; 8 bases line up with TRBD2. TRBV6-7 is noted as an ORF with a role that remains uncertain. This CDR3 region has 16 residues. The junction had 11 bases not matched to a gene; V was cut back by 7 bases and J by 0 bases. This CDR3 reads CASTYTSGAISYEQYF. The CDR3, as DNA: TGTGCCAGCACCTACACTAGCGGAGCTATCTCCTACGAGCAGTACTTC.

The CDR3 DNA is TGTGCCAGCAGGAACGGGGACAGAGGCCCCCTAGCTTTCTTT. Translated: CASRNGDRGPLAFF. The chain joins TRBV6-5 to TRBJ1-1, with 7 bases identical to TRBD1. The germline CDR1 and CDR2 sequences are MNHEY and SVGAGI. Trimming at V came to 6 bases and at J to 10 bases, leaving 14 bases not matched to a gene. The CDR3 consists of 14 residues.

The rearrangement joins TRBV30 to TRBJ2-3; D is ambiguous. CDR3 size: 14 residues. The V and J ends lost 4 bases and 1 base respectively, with 12 bases between them. CDR1 GTSNPN and CDR2 SVGIG come from the germline V gene (reference sequence). The CDR3 loop is CAWNSLVGTDTQYF. The CDR3, as DNA: TGTGCCTGGAATTCTCTAGTCGGCACAGATACGCAGTATTTT.

V and J are TRBV4-2 and TRBJ2-7, with D uncertain. V lost 3 bases to trimming and J lost 2 bases, with 14 bases between them. The CDR3 is 15 residues long. The germline gives CDR1 LGHNA, CDR2 YNFKEQ. The CDR3: CASSHQMGRTYEQYF. The CDR3 bases are TGTGCCAGCAGCCATCAGATGGGCCGTACCTACGAGCAGTACTTC.

This sequence joins TRBV4-2 and TRBJ2-1, with 9 positions matching TRBD2. In germline, CDR1 is LGHNA, CDR2 YNFKEQ. CDR3 length equals 14 residues. V was clipped by 4 bases and J by 6 bases; unmatched bases: 4. The CDR3 nucleotides read TGTGCCAGCAGCCCGTCTAGCGGGGCCAATGAGCAGTTCTTC. As protein: CASSPSSGANEQFF.